Described below is a single T cell receptor (beta chain) sequence and its context. Antigen specificity is unknown. The entry originates in a study of blood T cells in healthy people across ages. Looked up from germline, CDR1 is SGHRS and CDR2 is YFSETQ. V shed 0 bases and J 5 bases; nucleotides not matched to a gene: 4. The CDR3 extends over 14 amino acids. A sample-barcoded 5' primer and a J-beta primer mix were used in a second PCR of about 7 to 12 cycles. MiXCR, applied by TCRdb to the 5' RACE reads, yields one record per CDR3 protein. The table records about 680,000 distinct CDR3 sequences, about half of them present only once. Donors ranged from about 6 to 95 years old and were healthy Caucasians in Russia. Study observations and caveats: The study regarded diversity estimates from one million T cells as underestimates. With donor CMV status unknown, expanded clonotype changes were possibly confounded.

The origin of this receptor is a woman aged 60-75 years in good health. The genes are TRBV5-1 and TRBJ2-5; 7 positions agree with TRBD2. The sample was blood. CDR3 sequence (DNA): TGCGCCAGCAGCTTGGGGGGAGGGGTCGAGACCCAGTACTTC. The encoded protein is CASSLGGGVETQYF.